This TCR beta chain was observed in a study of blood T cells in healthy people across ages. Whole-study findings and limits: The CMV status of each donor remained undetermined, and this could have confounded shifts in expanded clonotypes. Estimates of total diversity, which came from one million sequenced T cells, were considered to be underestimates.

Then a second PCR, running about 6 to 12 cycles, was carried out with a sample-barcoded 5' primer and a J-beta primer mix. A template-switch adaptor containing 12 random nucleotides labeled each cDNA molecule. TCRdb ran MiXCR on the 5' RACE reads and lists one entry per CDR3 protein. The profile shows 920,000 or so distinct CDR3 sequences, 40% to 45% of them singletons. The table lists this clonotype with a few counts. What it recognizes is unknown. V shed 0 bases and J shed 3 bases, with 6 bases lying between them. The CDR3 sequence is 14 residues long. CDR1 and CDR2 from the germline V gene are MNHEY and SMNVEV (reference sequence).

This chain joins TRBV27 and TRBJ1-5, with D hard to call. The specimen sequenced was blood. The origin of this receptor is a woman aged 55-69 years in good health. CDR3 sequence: CASSLSNLNQPQHF. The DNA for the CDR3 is TGTGCCAGCAGTTTATCGAACCTCAATCAGCCCCAGCATTTT.